A single TCR beta chain is shown here with its context. This clone was detected only once. This receptor's antigen is unknown. It has no much larger one-base neighbor in the sample; base qualities were not kept. Participants in the prospective study were aged about 18 to 95 years, lived in 20 to 25 United States geographic areas, and enrolled through a virtual design. Cohort assignment in the prospective study relied on participant-reported clinical history from a screening survey and a study questionnaire. Mobile phlebotomists in the prospective study collected whole blood, serum and a nasopharyngeal or oropharyngeal swab from every participant. Prospective study participants could optionally give additional blood draws and questionnaires over an approximately two-month period. Before DNA extraction, prospective study blood samples were shipped either frozen or at room temperature. Counted from cysteine to phenylalanine, this CDR3 has 16 amino acids. The sequence is cut down to CDR3 DNA, 48 bases in frame from base 1. From V the trimming removes 2 bases and from J it removes 4 bases, while the gene matches leave 10 bases of the junction unaccounted for. CDR1 is given as SGHKS and CDR2 as YYEKEE, both from the germline V gene (reference sequence).

The immunoSEQ Assay, a bias-controlled multiplex PCR, was used to amplify TCRbeta CDR3 regions from genomic DNA. On the study's bioinformatics: Within the assay, amplification of reference gene primers was used to estimate how many nucleated cells each sample contained. To quantify the absolute abundance of each unique TCRbeta CDR3 rearrangement, sequence reads were collapsed and filtered. For each sample, productive Simpson clonality was calculated as the square root of Simpson's diversity index across productive rearrangements. TCRdb obtained this table from immuneACCESS and retained in-frame rearrangements with V and J assigned. These tables miss some clones; where compared with another copy, unresolved V genes account for less than half of the shortfall, and the remainder is unexplained. The D gene and trimming were derived from the DNA, and the V and J assignments and clone size from that table. The sample table records fewer than 200,000 clones; about 80% of these occur just once. The biggest ten clones account for under 20% of the sample.

The data were obtained in a study of blood T cell repertoires in COVID-19 (TCRdb year 2020). About the study as a whole: Recovered participants in ImmuneRACE Cohort 3 were defined as having two consecutive negative NP/OP PCR tests, clearance from a healthcare professional, or resolution of symptoms. A de-identified subject ID, COVID-19 status, age in years and sex were almost always included in the sample metadata. Samples were obtained from the ongoing ImmuneRACE study (first 160 participants) and from about 1,300 subjects provided by 6 global collaborators. The dataset comprised deeply sampled blood TCRbeta repertoires from subjects exposed to, actively infected with, or recovered from COVID-19. The repertoires were released in a freely available public database meant as a resource for research on the immune response to SARS-CoV-2. Samples covering the acute and convalescent phases of COVID-19 were provided by collaborators in the United States, Italy and Spain. The prospective study material was composed of cDNA or gDNA derived from T cells, B-cell-depleted T cells, or PBMCs. Where available, HLA class I and class II types were obtained from metadata supplied by the sample provider rather than from assay-based typing. The paper as a whole reports these results and caveats: How much clinical and demographic metadata was included differed by source and by participant, and the metadata was provided uncurated.

This receptor was obtained from a woman in her 70s in a cohort exposed to, infected with or recovered from COVID-19 (not recorded which). The chain couples TRBV5-5 to TRBJ2-7, and TRBD1 aligns with 9 junction nucleotides. The material sequenced was PBMCs or T cells enriched from blood (not recorded which). CDR3 sequence: CASSLGPGTGIYEQYF. The nucleotide sequence is given as TGTGCCAGCAGCTTAGGCCCCGGGACAGGGATTTACGAGCAGTACTTC.